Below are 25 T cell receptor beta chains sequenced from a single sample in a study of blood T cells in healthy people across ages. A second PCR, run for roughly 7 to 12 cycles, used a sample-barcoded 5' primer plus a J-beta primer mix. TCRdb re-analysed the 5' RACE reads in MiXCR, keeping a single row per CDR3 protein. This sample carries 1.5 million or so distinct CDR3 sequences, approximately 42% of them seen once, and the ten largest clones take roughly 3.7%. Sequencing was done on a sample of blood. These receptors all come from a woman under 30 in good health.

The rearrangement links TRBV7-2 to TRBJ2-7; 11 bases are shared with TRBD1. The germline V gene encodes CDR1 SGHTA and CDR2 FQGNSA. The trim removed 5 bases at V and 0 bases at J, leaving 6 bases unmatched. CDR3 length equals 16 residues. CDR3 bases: TGTGCCAGCAGCGTGACCGGGACAGGGGGCTCCTACGAGCAGTACTTC. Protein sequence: CASSVTGTGGSYEQYF.

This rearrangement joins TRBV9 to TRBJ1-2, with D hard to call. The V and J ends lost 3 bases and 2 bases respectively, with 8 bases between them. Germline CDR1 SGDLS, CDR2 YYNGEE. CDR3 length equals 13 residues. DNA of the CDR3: TGTGCCAGCAGCGCTTACAGCAACTATGGCTACACCTTC. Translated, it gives CASSAYSNYGYTF.

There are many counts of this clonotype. CDR3 residues: CASSGGLAGIYNEQFF. In DNA form, the CDR3 reads TGTGCCAGCAGCGGAGGTCTAGCGGGTATTTACAATGAGCAGTTCTTC. The rearrangement uses TRBV4-2 and TRBJ2-1; TRBD2 agrees at 8 bases. The CDR3 is 16 residues long. V trimming: 5 bases; J trimming: 4 bases; junction bases outside the gene matches: 10. The germline CDR1 and CDR2 sequences are LGHNA and YNFKEQ.

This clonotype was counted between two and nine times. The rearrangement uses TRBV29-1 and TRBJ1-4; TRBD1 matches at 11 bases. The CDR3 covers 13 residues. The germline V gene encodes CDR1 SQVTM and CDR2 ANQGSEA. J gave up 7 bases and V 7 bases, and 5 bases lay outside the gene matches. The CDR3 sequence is CSARDRGFEKLFF. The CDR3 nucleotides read TGCAGCGCGAGGGACAGGGGGTTTGAAAAACTGTTTTTT.

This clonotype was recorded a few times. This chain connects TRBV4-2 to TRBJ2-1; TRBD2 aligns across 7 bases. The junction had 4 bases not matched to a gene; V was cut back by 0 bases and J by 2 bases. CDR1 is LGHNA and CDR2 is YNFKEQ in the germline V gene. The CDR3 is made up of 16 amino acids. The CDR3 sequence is CASSQDQAGPYNEQFF. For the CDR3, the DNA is TGTGCCAGCAGCCAAGATCAAGCGGGGCCCTACAATGAGCAGTTCTTC.

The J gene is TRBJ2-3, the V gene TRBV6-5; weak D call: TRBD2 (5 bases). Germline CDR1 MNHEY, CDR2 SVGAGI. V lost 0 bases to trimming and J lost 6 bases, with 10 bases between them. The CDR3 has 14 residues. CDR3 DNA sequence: TGTGCCAGCAGTTACTCTTATACGGGGGATACGCAGTATTTT. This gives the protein CASSYSYTGDTQYF.

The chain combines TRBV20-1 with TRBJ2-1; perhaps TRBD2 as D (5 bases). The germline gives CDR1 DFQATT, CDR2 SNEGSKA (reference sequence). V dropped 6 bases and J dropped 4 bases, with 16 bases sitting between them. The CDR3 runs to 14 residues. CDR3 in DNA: TGCAGTGCCGTCGGAGGCGGGTTTTACAATGAGCAGTTCTTC. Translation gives CSAVGGGFYNEQFF.

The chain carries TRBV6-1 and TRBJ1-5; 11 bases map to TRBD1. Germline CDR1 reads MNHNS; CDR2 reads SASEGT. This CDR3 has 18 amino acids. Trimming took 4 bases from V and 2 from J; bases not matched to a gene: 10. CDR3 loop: CASSVSRTGGIGNQPQHF. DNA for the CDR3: TGTGCCAGCAGTGTATCCCGGACAGGGGGCATTGGCAATCAGCCCCAGCATTTT.

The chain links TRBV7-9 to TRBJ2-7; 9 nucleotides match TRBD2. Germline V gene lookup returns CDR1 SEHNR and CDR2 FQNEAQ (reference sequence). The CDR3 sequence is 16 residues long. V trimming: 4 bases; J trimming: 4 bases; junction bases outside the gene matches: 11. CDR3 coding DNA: TGTGCCAGCAGCTCAACTCGGGGACTAGCTGAGTACGAGCAGTACTTC. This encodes CASSSTRGLAEYEQYF.

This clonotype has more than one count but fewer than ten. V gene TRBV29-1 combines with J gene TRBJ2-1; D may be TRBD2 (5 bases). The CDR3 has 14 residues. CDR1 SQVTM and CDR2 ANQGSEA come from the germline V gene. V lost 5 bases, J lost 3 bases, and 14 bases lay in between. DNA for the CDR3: TGCAGCGTTCAAGGACTCGTCCACTACAATGAGCAGTTCTTC. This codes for CSVQGLVHYNEQFF.

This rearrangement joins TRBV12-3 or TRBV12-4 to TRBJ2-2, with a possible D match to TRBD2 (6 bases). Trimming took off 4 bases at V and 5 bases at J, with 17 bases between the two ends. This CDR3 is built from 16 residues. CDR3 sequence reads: CASSWGLSGWTGELFF. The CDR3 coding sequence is TGTGCCAGCAGTTGGGGACTCTCCGGATGGACCGGGGAGCTGTTTTTT.

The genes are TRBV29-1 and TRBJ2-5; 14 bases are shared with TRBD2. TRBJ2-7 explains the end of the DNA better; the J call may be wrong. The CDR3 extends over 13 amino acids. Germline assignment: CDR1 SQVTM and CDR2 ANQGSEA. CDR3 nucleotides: TGCAGCGTTGCGGGACTAGCGGGGGACGAGCAGTACTTC. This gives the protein CSVAGLAGDEQYF.

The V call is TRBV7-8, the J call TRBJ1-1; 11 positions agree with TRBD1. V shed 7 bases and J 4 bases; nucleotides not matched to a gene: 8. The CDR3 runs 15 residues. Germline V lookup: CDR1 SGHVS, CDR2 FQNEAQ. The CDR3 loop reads CASTRTGGRFTEAFF. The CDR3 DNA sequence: TGTGCCAGCACCCGGACAGGGGGCCGTTTCACTGAAGCTTTCTTT.

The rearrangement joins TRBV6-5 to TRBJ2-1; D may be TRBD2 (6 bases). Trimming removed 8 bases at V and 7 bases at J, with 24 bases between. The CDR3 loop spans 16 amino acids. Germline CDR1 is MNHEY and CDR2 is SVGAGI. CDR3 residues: CASLRLVAVRSNEQFF. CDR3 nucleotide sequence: TGTGCCAGCCTTCGGCTCGTAGCGGTTCGAAGTAATGAGCAGTTCTTC.

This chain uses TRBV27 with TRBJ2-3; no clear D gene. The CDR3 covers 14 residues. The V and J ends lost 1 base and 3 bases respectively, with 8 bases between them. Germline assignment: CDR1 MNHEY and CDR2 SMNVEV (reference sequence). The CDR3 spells CASSLWSFTDTQYF. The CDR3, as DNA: TGTGCCAGCAGTTTATGGTCATTTACAGATACGCAGTATTTT.

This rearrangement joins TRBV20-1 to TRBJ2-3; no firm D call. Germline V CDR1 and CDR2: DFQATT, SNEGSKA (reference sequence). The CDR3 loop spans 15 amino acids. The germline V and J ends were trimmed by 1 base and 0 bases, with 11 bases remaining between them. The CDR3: CSARGSLTSTDTQYF. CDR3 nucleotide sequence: TGCAGTGCTAGAGGGAGCCTGACTAGCACAGATACGCAGTATTTT.

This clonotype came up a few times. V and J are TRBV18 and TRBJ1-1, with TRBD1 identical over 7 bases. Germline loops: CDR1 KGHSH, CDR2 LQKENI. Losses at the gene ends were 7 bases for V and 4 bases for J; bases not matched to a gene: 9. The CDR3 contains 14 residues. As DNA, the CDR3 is TGTGCCAGCTTAAACAGGGGCGTGGGCACTGAAGCTTTCTTT. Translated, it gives CASLNRGVGTEAFF.

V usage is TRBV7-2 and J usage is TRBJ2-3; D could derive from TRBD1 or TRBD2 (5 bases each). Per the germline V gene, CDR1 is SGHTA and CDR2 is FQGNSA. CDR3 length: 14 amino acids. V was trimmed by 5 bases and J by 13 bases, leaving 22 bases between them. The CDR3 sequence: CASSPWTRDDSEYF. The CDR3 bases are TGTGCCAGCAGCCCGTGGACCCGGGACGATTCGGAGTATTTT.

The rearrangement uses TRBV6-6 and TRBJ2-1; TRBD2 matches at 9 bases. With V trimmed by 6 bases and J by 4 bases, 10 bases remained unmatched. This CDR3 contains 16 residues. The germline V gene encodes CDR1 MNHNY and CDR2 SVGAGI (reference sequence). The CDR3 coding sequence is TGTGCCAGCAGAAACGATAAAAGCGGGAGGTACAATGAGCAGTTCTTC. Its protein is CASRNDKSGRYNEQFF.

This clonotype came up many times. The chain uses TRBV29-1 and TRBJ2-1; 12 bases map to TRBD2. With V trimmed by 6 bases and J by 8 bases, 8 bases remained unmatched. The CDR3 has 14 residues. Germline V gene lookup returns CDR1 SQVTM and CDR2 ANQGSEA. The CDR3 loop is CSVKTSGSLYEQFF. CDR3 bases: TGCAGCGTGAAGACTAGCGGGAGTTTATATGAGCAGTTCTTC.

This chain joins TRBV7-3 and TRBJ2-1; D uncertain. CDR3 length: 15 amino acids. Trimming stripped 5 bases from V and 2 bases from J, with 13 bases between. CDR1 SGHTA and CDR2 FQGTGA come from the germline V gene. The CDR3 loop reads CASSPSVATYNEQFF. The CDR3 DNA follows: TGTGCCAGCAGCCCCTCGGTAGCAACCTACAATGAGCAGTTCTTC.

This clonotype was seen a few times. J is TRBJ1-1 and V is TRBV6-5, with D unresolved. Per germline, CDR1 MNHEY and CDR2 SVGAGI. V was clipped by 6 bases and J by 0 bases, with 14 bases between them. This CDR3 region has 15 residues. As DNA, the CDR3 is TGTGCCAGCAGCCCAGGACGGTTGATGAACACTGAAGCTTTCTTT. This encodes CASSPGRLMNTEAFF.

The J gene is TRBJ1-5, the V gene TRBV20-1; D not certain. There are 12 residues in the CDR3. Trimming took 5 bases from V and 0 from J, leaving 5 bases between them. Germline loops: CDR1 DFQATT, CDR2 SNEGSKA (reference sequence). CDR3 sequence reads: CSADDSNQPQHF. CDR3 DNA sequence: TGCAGTGCTGACGATAGCAATCAGCCCCAGCATTTT.

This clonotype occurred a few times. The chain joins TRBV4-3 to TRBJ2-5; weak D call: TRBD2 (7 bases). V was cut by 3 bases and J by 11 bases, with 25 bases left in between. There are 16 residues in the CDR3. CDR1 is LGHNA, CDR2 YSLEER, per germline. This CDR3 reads CASSQDRRGAYNEQYF. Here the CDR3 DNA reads TGCGCCAGCAGCCAGGACAGACGGGGGGCGTACAATGAGCAGTACTTC.

The CDR3 protein is CASSQGINRASDTQYF. The DNA of the CDR3 is TGCGCCAGCAGCCAAGGAATTAACAGGGCGTCAGATACGCAGTATTTT. This rearrangement joins TRBV4-3 to TRBJ2-3; a weak D match, TRBD1 (6 bases). This CDR3 is built from 16 residues. Trimming took off 1 base at V and 4 bases at J, with 15 bases between the two ends. Germline loops: CDR1 LGHNA, CDR2 YSLEER.